A selection of T cell receptor beta chains follows, all from one sample in a study of T-cell memory formation after mild COVID-19. Using its own MiXCR run on the 5' RACE reads, TCRdb lists one record per CDR3 protein. This sample has about 620,000 distinct CDR3 sequences, with around 17% found just once. Sample: PBMCs or a T cell subset sorted from them (not recorded which). Source of these receptors: an adult woman who had mild COVID-19 (a few samples of this study predate the infection). Cell type and time point are not known. The CDR3 runs from the conserved cysteine through the conserved F or W. D genes are given only for firm matches. Size values are once, few and many counts, or a class for expanded clones, and some rows have none.

j_call,clone_size,v_call,d_call,cdr3_nt,cdr3_aa
TRBJ1-1,NA,TRBV30,NA,TGTGCCTGGAGTGTGTTCTTTGAAGCTTTCTTT,CAWSVFFEAFF
TRBJ1-2,once,TRBV5-1,NA,TGCGCCAGCAGCCTGGGACAAATTAACTATGGCTACACCTTC,CASSLGQINYGYTF
TRBJ2-3,few,TRBV7-6,NA,TGTGCCAGCAGCTTAGGCAGGGGAGCTAACACAGATACGCAGTATTTT,CASSLGRGANTDTQYF
TRBJ2-5,few,TRBV4-1,NA,TGCGCCAGCAGCATGCGGGACGCAGAAGAGACCCAGTACTTC,CASSMRDAEETQYF
TRBJ2-1,NA,TRBV19,NA,TGTGCCAGTAGTATAGTCTGGACGGAGAGCAATGAGCAGTTCTTC,CASSIVWTESNEQFF
TRBJ1-1,NA,TRBV28,TRBD1,TGTGCCAGCAGTTTACAGGGGGCGGAAGCTTTCTTT,CASSLQGAEAFF
TRBJ1-2,NA,TRBV5-6,NA,TGTGCCAGCAGCTTTCGACGGTCCGAGGATGGCTACACCTTC,CASSFRRSEDGYTF
TRBJ2-5,few,TRBV10-3,NA,TGTGCCATCAGTGAGCGGGGGGCTCAAGAGACCCAGTACTTC,CAISERGAQETQYF
TRBJ1-5,few,TRBV7-8,NA,TGTGCCAGCAGCTTACCGTCCTCCAATCAGCCCCAGCATTTT,CASSLPSSNQPQHF
TRBJ2-7,few,TRBV7-6,TRBD2,TGTGCCAGCAGCTTCACCGGGACTAGCGGGGCCTACGAGCAGTACTTC,CASSFTGTSGAYEQYF
TRBJ2-1,NA,TRBV7-7,NA,TGTGCTAGCAGCTTAGCCGAGGGGGGTCTTGAGCAGTTCTTC,CASSLAEGGLEQFF
TRBJ2-7,few,TRBV4-1,TRBD1,TGCGCCAGCAGCCATCCGGACAGGGCATACGAGCAGTACTTC,CASSHPDRAYEQYF
TRBJ1-6,NA,TRBV7-2,NA,TGTGCCAGCAGCTTCAAGGACAGCTATTCACCCCTCCACTTT,CASSFKDSYSPLHF
TRBJ2-7,NA,TRBV13,NA,TGTGCCAGCACCCTCAGGATTTCCTACGAGCAGTACTTC,CASTLRISYEQYF
TRBJ2-3,NA,TRBV20-1,NA,TGCAGTGCTAGAGAGACCGCTAGCACAGATACGCAGTATTTT,CSARETASTDTQYF
TRBJ2-1,NA,TRBV4-2,TRBD2,TGTGCCAGCAGCCAAGGGCTAGCGGACTACAATGAGCAGTTCTTC,CASSQGLADYNEQFF
TRBJ2-2,NA,TRBV5-1,TRBD2,TGCGCCAGCACCCCTACGGGACTAGATAACACCGGGGAGCTGTTTTTT,CASTPTGLDNTGELFF
TRBJ2-1,NA,TRBV9,TRBD2,TGTGCCAGCAGCGTAGAAGGGCGGGAGTCATTATTCTACAATGAGCAGTTCTTC,CASSVEGRESLFYNEQFF
TRBJ1-5,few,TRBV12-3/TRBV12-4,NA,TGTGCCAGCAGTATCGGGACTGGTTATGTTCCGGCCCAGCATTTT,CASSIGTGYVPAQHF
TRBJ2-2,NA,TRBV11-2,NA,TGTGCCAGCAGCATTCGGGAAGGGACCGGGGAGCTGTTTTTT,CASSIREGTGELFF
TRBJ1-1,few,TRBV6-5,NA,TGTGCCAGCAGTTACTCGACCCAAGGGACTGAAGCTTTCTTT,CASSYSTQGTEAFF
TRBJ2-1,NA,TRBV5-4,TRBD2,TGTGCCAGCAGCCATGGGACTAGCGGGATTAATGAGCAGTTCTTC,CASSHGTSGINEQFF
TRBJ1-6,few,TRBV9,NA,TGTGCCAGCAGCGTAGGCACGGACCAGGGGCCGCTCGTTCATGCTTCACCCCTCCACTTT,CASSVGTDQGPLVHASPLHF
TRBJ2-3,many,TRBV7-9,NA,TGTGCCAGCAGCTTCGGGCAGGGGCTGACAGATACGCAGTATTTT,CASSFGQGLTDTQYF
TRBJ2-1,NA,TRBV24-1,TRBD2,TGTGCCACCAGTAATAGCGGGGCATACAATGAGCAGTTCTTC,CATSNSGAYNEQFF
TRBJ2-3,few,TRBV13,NA,TGTGCCAGCAGGGCCCTTATGGGGGTAGATACGCAGTATTTT,CASRALMGVDTQYF
TRBJ1-1,NA,TRBV27,TRBD1,TGTGCCAGCAGTATGACAGGGGCCTGGGACACTGAAGCTTTCTTT,CASSMTGAWDTEAFF
TRBJ1-2,NA,TRBV30,TRBD1,TGTGCCTGGAGTGTAAACAGGGGGAATGGCTACACCTTC,CAWSVNRGNGYTF
TRBJ2-1,NA,TRBV24-1,NA,TGTGCCACCAGTGATCATACAGGGCCCGACAATGAGCAGTTCTTC,CATSDHTGPDNEQFF
TRBJ2-6,few,TRBV7-9,NA,TGTGCCAGCAGCTTTACAGGGTACTCTGGGGCCAACGTCCTGACTTTC,CASSFTGYSGANVLTF
TRBJ1-1,many,TRBV7-2,NA,TGTGCCAGCAGCCTCCAGGGACAGAACACTGAAGCTTTCTTT,CASSLQGQNTEAFF
TRBJ1-3,few,TRBV6-4,TRBD1,TGTGCCAGCAGGGACAGGAGCTCTGGAAACACCATATATTTT,CASRDRSSGNTIYF
TRBJ2-3,few,TRBV7-9,TRBD2,TGTGCCAGCAGCCCGACTAGCCCGTCGCAGACAGATACGCAGTATTTT,CASSPTSPSQTDTQYF
TRBJ2-7,NA,TRBV7-2,NA,TGTGCCAGCAGCTGGGACGGGGGCGAGCAGTACTTC,CASSWDGGEQYF
TRBJ2-2,few,TRBV7-9,NA,TGTGCCAGCAGCGCCCGAGGGGCCGCTAGGAACACCGGGGAGCTGTTTTTT,CASSARGAARNTGELFF
TRBJ2-7,few,TRBV5-1,NA,TGCGCCAGCAGCTTGGTCCCAGGATCTCTCTACGAGCAGTACTTC,CASSLVPGSLYEQYF
TRBJ2-7,NA,TRBV20-1,TRBD2,TGCAGTGCTACCCGACCGGGACTAGCACCCTACGAGCAGTACTTC,CSATRPGLAPYEQYF
TRBJ1-6,NA,TRBV7-3,NA,TGTGCCAGCAGCCTAAAACAGAATTCACCCCTCCACTTT,CASSLKQNSPLHF
TRBJ2-3,few,TRBV11-2,NA,TGTGCCAGCAGCTTACGAGATTTTCGCGGAGATACGCAGTATTTT,CASSLRDFRGDTQYF
TRBJ1-1,NA,TRBV7-9,NA,TGTGCCAGCAGCTTATCCGGGACAAAGTACACTGAAGCTTTCTTT,CASSLSGTKYTEAFF